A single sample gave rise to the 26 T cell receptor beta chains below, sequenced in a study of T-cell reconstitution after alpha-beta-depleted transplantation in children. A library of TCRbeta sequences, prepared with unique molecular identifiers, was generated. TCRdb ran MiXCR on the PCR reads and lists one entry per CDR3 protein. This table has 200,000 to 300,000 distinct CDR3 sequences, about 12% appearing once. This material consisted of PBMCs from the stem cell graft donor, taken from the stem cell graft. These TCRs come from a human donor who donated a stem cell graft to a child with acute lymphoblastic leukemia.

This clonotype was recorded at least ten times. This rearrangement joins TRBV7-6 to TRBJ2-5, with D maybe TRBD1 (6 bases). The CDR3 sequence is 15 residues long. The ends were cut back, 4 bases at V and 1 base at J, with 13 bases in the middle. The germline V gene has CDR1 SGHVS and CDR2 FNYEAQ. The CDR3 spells CASSSTGSPQETQYF. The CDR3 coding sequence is TGTGCCAGCAGCTCCACAGGGAGCCCCCAAGAGACCCAGTACTTC.

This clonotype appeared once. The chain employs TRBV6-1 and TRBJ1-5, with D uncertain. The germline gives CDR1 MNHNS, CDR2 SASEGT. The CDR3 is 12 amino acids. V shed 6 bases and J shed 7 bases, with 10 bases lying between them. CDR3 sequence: CASRGWYQPQHF. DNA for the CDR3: TGTGCCAGCAGGGGATGGTACCAGCCCCAGCATTTT.

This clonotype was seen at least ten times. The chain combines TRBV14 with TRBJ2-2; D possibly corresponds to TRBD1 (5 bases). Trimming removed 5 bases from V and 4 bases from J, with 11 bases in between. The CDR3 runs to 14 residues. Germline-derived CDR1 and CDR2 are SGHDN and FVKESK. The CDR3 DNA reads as TGTGCCAGCAGCTCCAGGGTGGTCACCGGGGAGCTGTTTTTT. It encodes CASSSRVVTGELFF.

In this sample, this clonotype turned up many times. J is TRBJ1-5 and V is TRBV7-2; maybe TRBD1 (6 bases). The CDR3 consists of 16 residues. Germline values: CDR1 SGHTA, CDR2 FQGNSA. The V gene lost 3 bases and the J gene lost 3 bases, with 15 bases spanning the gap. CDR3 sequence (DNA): TGTGCCAGCAGCTTCGGGGGGCCGCGCTTCAATCAGCCCCAGCATTTT. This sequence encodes CASSFGGPRFNQPQHF.

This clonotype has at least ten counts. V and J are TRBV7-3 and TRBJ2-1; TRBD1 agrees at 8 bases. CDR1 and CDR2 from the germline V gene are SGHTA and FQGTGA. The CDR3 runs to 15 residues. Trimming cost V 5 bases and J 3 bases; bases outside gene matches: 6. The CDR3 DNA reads TGTGCCAGCAGCCCAGGACAGGGCGGCTACAATGAGCAGTTCTTC. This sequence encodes CASSPGQGGYNEQFF.

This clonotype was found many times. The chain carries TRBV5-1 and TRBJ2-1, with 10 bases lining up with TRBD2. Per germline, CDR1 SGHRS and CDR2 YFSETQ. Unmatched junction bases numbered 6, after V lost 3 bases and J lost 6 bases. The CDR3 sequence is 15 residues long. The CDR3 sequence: CASSSVLAGSNEQFF. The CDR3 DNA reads TGCGCCAGCAGCTCGGTACTAGCGGGAAGCAATGAGCAGTTCTTC.

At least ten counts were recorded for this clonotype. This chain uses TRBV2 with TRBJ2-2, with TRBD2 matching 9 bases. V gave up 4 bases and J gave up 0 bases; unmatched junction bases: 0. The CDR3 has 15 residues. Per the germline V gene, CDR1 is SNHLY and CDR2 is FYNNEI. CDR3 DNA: TGTGCCAGCAGTGGACTAGCGGCGAACACCGGGGAGCTGTTTTTT. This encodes CASSGLAANTGELFF.

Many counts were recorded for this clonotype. The CDR3 DNA follows: TGTGCCAGCCGGGACAGGGCAACAGGAGCCAAAAACATTCAGTACTTC. It translates to CASRDRATGAKNIQYF. The V call is TRBV12-3 or TRBV12-4, the J call TRBJ2-4; 9 bases map to TRBD1. The CDR3 spans 16 residues. Unmatched junction bases numbered 8, after V lost 8 bases and J lost 0 bases.

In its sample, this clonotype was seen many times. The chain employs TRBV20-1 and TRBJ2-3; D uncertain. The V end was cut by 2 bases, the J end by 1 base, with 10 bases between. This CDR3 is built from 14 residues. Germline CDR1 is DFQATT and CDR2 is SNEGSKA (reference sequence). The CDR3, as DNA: TGCAGTGCTAGATCGTCCCGAGGCACAGATACGCAGTATTTT. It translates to CSARSSRGTDTQYF.

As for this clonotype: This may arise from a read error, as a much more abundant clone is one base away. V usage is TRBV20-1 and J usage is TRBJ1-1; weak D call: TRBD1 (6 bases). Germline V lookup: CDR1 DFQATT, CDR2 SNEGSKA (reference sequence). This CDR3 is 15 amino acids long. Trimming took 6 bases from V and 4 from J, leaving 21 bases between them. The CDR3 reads CSAQSSIGQFTEAFF. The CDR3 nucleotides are TGCAGTGCGCAGAGTTCGATTGGACAGTTCACTGAAGCTTTCTTT.

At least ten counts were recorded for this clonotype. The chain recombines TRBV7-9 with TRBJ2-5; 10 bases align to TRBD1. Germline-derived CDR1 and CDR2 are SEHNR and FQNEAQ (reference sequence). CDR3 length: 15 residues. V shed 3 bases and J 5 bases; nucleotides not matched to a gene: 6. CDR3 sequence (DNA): TGTGCCAGCAGCTTCCCCGGGACAGGGGAGGAGACCCAGTACTTC. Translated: CASSFPGTGEETQYF. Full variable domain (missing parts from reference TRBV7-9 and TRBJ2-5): DTGVSQNPRHKITKRGQNVTFRCDPISEHNRLYWYRQTLGQGPEFLTYFQNEAQLEKSRLLSDRFSAERPKGSFSTLEIQRTEQGDSAMYLCASSFPGTGEETQYFGPGTRLLVL.

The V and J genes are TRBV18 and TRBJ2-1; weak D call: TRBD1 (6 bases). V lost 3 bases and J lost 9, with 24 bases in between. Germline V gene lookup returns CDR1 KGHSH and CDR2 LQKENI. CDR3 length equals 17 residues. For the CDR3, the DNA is TGTGCCAGCTCACCTTTGGCCAGGACAGCCGAGGGGGTTGAGCAGTTCTTC. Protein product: CASSPLARTAEGVEQFF.

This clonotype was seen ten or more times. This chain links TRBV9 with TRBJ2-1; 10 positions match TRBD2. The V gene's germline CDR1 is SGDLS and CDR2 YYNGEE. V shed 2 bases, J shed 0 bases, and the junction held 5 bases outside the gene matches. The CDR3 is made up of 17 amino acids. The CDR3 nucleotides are TGTGCCAGCAGCGTTCACAGGACTAGCGGCTCCTACAATGAGCAGTTCTTC. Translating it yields CASSVHRTSGSYNEQFF.

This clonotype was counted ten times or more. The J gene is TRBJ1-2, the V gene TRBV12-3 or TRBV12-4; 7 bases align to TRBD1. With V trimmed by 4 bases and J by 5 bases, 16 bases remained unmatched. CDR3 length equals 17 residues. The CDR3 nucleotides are TGTGCCAGCAGTTCTATACTGGACATATCAGGGGGATATGGCTACACCTTC. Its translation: CASSSILDISGGYGYTF.

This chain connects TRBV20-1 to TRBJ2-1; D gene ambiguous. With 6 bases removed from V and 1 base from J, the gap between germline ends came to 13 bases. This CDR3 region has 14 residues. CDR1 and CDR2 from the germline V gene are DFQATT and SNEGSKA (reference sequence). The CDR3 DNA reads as TGCAGTGCCCGCGACTTGAGTTCCTACAATGAGCAGTTCTTC. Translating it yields CSARDLSSYNEQFF.

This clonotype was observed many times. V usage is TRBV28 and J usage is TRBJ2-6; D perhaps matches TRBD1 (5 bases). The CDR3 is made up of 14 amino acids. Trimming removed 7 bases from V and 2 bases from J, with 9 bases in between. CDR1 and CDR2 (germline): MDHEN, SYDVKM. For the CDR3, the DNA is TGTGCCAGCACCCAGGGCGCTGGGGCCAACGTCCTGACTTTC. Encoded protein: CASTQGAGANVLTF. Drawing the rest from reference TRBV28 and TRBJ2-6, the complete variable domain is DVKVTQSSRYLVKRTGEKVFLECVQDMDHENMFWYRQDPGLGLRLIYFSYDVKMKEKGDIPEGYSVSREKKERFSLILESASTNQTSMYLCASTQGAGANVLTFGAGSRLTVL.

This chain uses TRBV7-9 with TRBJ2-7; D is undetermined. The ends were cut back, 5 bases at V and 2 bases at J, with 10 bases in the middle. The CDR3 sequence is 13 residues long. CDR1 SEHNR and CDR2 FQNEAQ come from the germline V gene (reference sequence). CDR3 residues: CASSPVAAYEQYF. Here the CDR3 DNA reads TGTGCCAGCAGCCCCGTGGCGGCCTACGAGCAGTACTTC.

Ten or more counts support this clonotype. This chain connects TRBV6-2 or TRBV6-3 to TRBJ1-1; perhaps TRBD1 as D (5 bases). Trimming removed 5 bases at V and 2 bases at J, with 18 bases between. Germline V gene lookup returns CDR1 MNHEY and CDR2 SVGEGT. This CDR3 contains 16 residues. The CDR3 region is CASSQYRPSRNTEAFF. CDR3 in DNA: TGTGCCAGCAGTCAATACAGGCCCTCGCGAAACACTGAAGCTTTCTTT.

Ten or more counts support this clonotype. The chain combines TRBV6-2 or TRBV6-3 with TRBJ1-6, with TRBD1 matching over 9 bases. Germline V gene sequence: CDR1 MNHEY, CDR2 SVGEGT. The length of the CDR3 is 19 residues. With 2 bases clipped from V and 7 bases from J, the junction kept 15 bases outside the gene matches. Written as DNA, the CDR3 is TGTGCCAGCAGTTACGAGAGGGACAGGGCGGTTAGAAGCAATTCACCCCTCCACTTT. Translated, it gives CASSYERDRAVRSNSPLHF.

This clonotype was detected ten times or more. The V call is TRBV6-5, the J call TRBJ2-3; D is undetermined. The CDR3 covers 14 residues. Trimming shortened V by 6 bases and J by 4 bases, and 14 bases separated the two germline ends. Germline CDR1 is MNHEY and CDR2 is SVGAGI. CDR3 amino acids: CASSYRRYSDTQYF. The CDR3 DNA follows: TGTGCCAGCAGCTACCGCAGGTACTCAGATACGCAGTATTTT.

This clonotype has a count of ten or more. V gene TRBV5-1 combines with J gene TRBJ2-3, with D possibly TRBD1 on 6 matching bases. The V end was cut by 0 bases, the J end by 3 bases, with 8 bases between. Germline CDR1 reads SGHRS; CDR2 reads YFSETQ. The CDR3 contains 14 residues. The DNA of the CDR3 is TGCGCCAGCAGCTTGGAACAGGGAACAGATACGCAGTATTTT. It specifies CASSLEQGTDTQYF.

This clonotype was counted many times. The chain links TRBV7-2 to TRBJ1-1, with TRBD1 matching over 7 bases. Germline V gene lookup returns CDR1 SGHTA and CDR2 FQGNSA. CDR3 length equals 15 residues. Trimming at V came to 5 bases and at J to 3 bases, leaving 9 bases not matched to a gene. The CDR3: CASSPGGRGDTEAFF. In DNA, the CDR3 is TGTGCCAGCAGCCCAGGGGGGAGGGGTGACACTGAAGCTTTCTTT.

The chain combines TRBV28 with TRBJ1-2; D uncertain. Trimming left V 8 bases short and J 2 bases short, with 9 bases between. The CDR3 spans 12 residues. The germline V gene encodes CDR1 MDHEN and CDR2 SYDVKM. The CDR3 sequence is CASQILNYGYTF. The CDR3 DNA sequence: TGTGCCAGCCAAATACTGAACTATGGCTACACCTTC.

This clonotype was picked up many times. CDR3 in amino acids: CASSNQMEPQHF. The DNA of the CDR3 is TGTGCCAGCAGCAACCAAATGGAGCCCCAGCATTTT. The chain has TRBV7-8 and TRBJ1-5; the D is unclear. CDR1 SGHVS and CDR2 FQNEAQ come from the germline V gene. V dropped 5 bases and J dropped 8 bases, with 10 bases sitting between them. The CDR3 totals 12 residues.

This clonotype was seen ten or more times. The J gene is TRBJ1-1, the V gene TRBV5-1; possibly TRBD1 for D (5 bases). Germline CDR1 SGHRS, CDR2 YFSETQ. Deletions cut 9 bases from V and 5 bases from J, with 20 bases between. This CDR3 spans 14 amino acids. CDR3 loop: CATKQSQGGTEAFF. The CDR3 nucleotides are TGCGCCACCAAGCAGTCGCAGGGTGGAACTGAAGCTTTCTTT. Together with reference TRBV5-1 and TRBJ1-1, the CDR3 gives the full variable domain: KAGVTQTPRYLIKTRGQQVTLSCSPISGHRSVSWYQQTPGQGLQFLFEYFSETQRNKGNFPGRFSGRQFSNSRSEMNVSTLELGDSALYLCATKQSQGGTEAFFGQGTRLTVV.

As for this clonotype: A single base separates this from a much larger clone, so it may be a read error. Here the CDR3 reads CSARDPNRVYSNQPQHF. In nucleotides, the CDR3 is TGCAGTGCTAGAGACCCGAACAGGGTCTATAGCAATCAGCCCCAGCATTTT. The rearrangement links TRBV20-1 to TRBJ1-5, with D possibly being TRBD1 (6 bases). CDR3 length equals 17 residues. V was shortened by 0 bases and J by 0 bases, with 15 bases between the two germline ends. Germline lookup yields CDR1 DFQATT and CDR2 SNEGSKA (reference sequence).